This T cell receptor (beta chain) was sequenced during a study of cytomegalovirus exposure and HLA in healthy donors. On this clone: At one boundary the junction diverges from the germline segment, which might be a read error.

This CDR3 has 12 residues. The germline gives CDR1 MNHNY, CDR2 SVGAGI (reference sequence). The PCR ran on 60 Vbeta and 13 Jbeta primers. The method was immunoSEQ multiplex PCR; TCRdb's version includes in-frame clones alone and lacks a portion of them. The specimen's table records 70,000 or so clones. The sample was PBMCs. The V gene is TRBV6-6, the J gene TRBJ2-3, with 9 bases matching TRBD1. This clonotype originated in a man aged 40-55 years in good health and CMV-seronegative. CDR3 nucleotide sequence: TGTGCCAGCAGTTTATCCGGGACAGGGCTGAATTTT. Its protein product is CASSLSGTGLNF.